These 18 T cell receptor beta chains came from one sample sequenced in a study of blood T cell repertoires in COVID-19. The protocol was immunoSEQ multiplex PCR, while the TCRdb copy is restricted to in-frame clones and leaves out a portion. The sample has over 120,000 clones; around 80% are singletons. Sequencing was carried out using peripheral blood. The receptors stem from a woman in her fifties or sixties with acute or convalescent COVID-19.

This clone was picked up a small number of times. The gene calls are TRBV6-1 and TRBJ2-3; D call uncertain. The length of the CDR3 is 15 residues. Trimming removed 1 base from V and 6 bases from J, with 14 bases in between. Per the germline V gene, CDR1 is MNHNS and CDR2 is SASEGT. CDR3 DNA: TGTGCCAGCAGTGAAGTGGCAGGAATGGGTGATACGCAGTATTTT. Translation: CASSEVAGMGDTQYF.

This clone was seen more than once but under ten times. V usage is TRBV5-6 and J usage is TRBJ1-6, with a weak D call TRBD1 (6 bases). The CDR3 sequence is 17 residues long. Between the trimmed V and J ends, which lost 6 bases and 0 bases, there was a span of 16 bases. Germline CDR1 SGHDT, CDR2 YYEEEE. Here the CDR3 DNA reads TGTGCCAGCAACCATTTACAGGGTAGCTCCTATAATTCACCCCTCCACTTT. It translates to CASNHLQGSSYNSPLHF.

V usage is TRBV3-1 (or the pseudogene TRBV3-2) and J usage is TRBJ2-7, with 8 bases that match TRBD2. V gave up 6 bases and J gave up 7 bases; unmatched junction bases: 8. Per germline, CDR1 LGHDT and CDR2 YNNKEL (reference sequence). This CDR3 has 13 residues. CDR3 in amino acids: CASRRSGSGEQYF. CDR3 sequence (DNA): TGTGCCAGCAGACGCAGCGGGAGTGGAGAGCAGTACTTC.

V is TRBV7-9 and J is TRBJ1-6; 8 bases agree with TRBD1. The V segment lost 4 bases and the J segment 7 bases; nucleotides outside the gene matches: 3. Germline CDR1 and CDR2: SEHNR and FQNEAQ (reference sequence). The CDR3 is 14 amino acids. CDR3 loop: CASSWTGRNSPLHF. The DNA for the CDR3 is TGTGCCAGCAGCTGGACAGGGAGAAATTCACCCCTCCACTTT.

The chain couples TRBV2 to TRBJ1-5, with TRBD1 matching over 9 bases. The V segment lost 6 bases and the J segment 6 bases; nucleotides outside the gene matches: 9. CDR3 length: 15 amino acids. Germline lookup yields CDR1 SNHLY and CDR2 FYNNEI. The CDR3 protein is CASRMGGQGSQPQHF. The CDR3 DNA reads TGTGCCAGCAGGATGGGGGGACAGGGAAGTCAGCCCCAGCATTTT.

As DNA, the CDR3 is TGCGCCAGCAGCGGAGAGTTCTATGGCTACACCTTC. Translating it yields CASSGEFYGYTF. The V gene is TRBV5-1, the J gene TRBJ1-2, with D hard to call. V lost 4 bases and J lost 4, with 8 bases in between. CDR1 is SGHRS and CDR2 is YFSETQ in the germline V gene. The CDR3 length is 12 residues.

V and J are TRBV7-2 and TRBJ1-5; no clear D. Trimming left V 0 bases short and J 0 bases short, with 9 bases between. Germline V gene sequence: CDR1 SGHTA, CDR2 FQGNSA. The CDR3 has 16 amino acids. This CDR3 is CASSLAGSYSNQPQHF. CDR3 DNA sequence: TGTGCCAGCAGCTTAGCGGGGAGTTATAGCAATCAGCCCCAGCATTTT.

The chain combines TRBV6-6 with TRBJ2-1, with 9 nucleotides matching TRBD2. The CDR3 consists of 16 residues. V was clipped by 6 bases and J by 2 bases; unmatched bases: 8. The germline V gene has CDR1 MNHNY and CDR2 SVGAGI (reference sequence). The CDR3 nucleotides read TGTGCCAGCAGCCCCTATAGCGGGAGTACCTACAATGAGCAGTTCTTC. Amino acids: CASSPYSGSTYNEQFF.

The chain employs TRBV7-9 and TRBJ2-5; D is possibly TRBD2 (5 bases). CDR3 size: 15 residues. CDR1 is SEHNR, CDR2 FQNEAQ, per germline (reference sequence). Trimming removed 4 bases at V and 3 bases at J, with 15 bases between. Here the CDR3 DNA reads TGTGCCAGCAGCTCCGCGCCGGGGAAAAAAGAGACCCAGTACTTC. This codes for CASSSAPGKKETQYF.

CDR3 loop: CASKLTGELANYGYTF. The CDR3 bases are TGTGCCAGCAAATTGACAGGGGAATTAGCTAACTATGGCTACACCTTC. The chain recombines TRBV2 with TRBJ1-2; 8 bases are shared with TRBD1. The CDR3 totals 16 residues. Per the germline V gene, CDR1 is SNHLY and CDR2 is FYNNEI. The J segment lost 0 bases and the V segment lost 7 bases, leaving 10 bases of the junction unmatched.

The chain joins TRBV10-3 to TRBJ1-6; the D is unclear. Per germline, CDR1 ENHRY and CDR2 SYGVKD. V gave up 1 base and J gave up 10 bases, with 8 bases separating them. This CDR3 comprises 13 residues. The CDR3 DNA sequence: TGTGCCATCAGTGAGTTGAGGTACTCACCCCTCCACTTT. It yields the protein CAISELRYSPLHF.

The J gene is TRBJ2-1, the V gene TRBV5-4; 8 nucleotides match TRBD2. CDR1 SGHNT and CDR2 YYREEE come from the germline V gene (reference sequence). This CDR3 contains 14 residues. V shed 6 bases, J shed 3 bases, and the junction held 5 bases outside the gene matches. CDR3 sequence (DNA): TGTGCCAGCACCTCTAGCGGGCACTACAATGAGCAGTTCTTC. Amino acid sequence: CASTSSGHYNEQFF.

V gene TRBV9 combines with J gene TRBJ1-4, with 9 nucleotides matching TRBD1. The J segment lost 8 bases and the V segment lost 3 bases, leaving 8 bases of the junction unmatched. Germline values: CDR1 SGDLS, CDR2 YYNGEE. CDR3 size: 15 residues. The CDR3 DNA sequence: TGTGCCAGCAGCGCCTCACAGGGGGCGAGGGAAAAACTGTTTTTT. Its translation is CASSASQGAREKLFF.

Regarding this clone: Germline and junction disagree at one end, which may indicate a read error. V usage is TRBV6-6 and J usage is TRBJ2-1; the D gene is possibly TRBD2 (6 bases). The CDR3 has 13 amino acids. Germline loops: CDR1 MNHNY, CDR2 SVGAGI (reference sequence). CDR3 region: CASSYSSETGALF. The CDR3 DNA follows: TGTGCCAGCAGTTACTCATCGGAAACGGGAGCCCTCTTC.

The CDR3 bases are TGTGCCAGCAGTTTATCCGGTCAGCCCCAGCATTTT. Translation gives CASSLSGQPQHF. The rearrangement joins TRBV28 to TRBJ1-5, with D hard to call. CDR3 length: 12 amino acids. The germline gives CDR1 MDHEN, CDR2 SYDVKM. V was trimmed by 1 base and J by 6 bases, leaving 4 bases between them.

V gene TRBV28 combines with J gene TRBJ2-5; D is perhaps TRBD2 (5 bases). The germline gives CDR1 MDHEN, CDR2 SYDVKM. The CDR3 has 13 residues. V lost 8 bases, J lost 3 bases, and 13 bases lay in between. CDR3 in DNA: TGTGCCAGCGGGGAGAGATCCAAAGAGACCCAGTACTTC. It codes for CASGERSKETQYF.

The CDR3 is CASSTSGSPHEQYF. In DNA, the CDR3 is TGCGCCAGCAGTACTAGCGGTAGCCCCCACGAGCAGTACTTC. The rearrangement joins TRBV10-1 to TRBJ2-7, with 8 positions matching TRBD2. The length of the CDR3 is 14 residues. Germline CDR1 reads WNHNN; CDR2 reads SYGVQD (reference sequence). The junction had 8 bases not matched to a gene; V was cut back by 5 bases and J by 5 bases.

V usage is TRBV6-5 and J usage is TRBJ2-3; D might be TRBD2 (6 bases). From germline, CDR1 is MNHEY and CDR2 SVGAGI. This CDR3 has 14 residues. With 6 bases removed from V and 0 bases from J, the gap between germline ends came to 10 bases. The CDR3 sequence is CASRRETSTDTQYF. The CDR3 nucleotides read TGTGCCAGCAGACGGGAGACAAGCACAGATACGCAGTATTTT.